This T cell receptor (beta chain) emerged from a study of blood T cell repertoires in COVID-19 (dated by TCRdb to the early 2020s). Regarding the research as a whole: Samples covering the acute and convalescent phases of COVID-19 were provided by collaborators in the United States, Italy and Spain. The prospective study material was composed of cDNA or gDNA derived from T cells, B-cell-depleted T cells, or PBMCs. Subjects who had been exposed to COVID-19, were actively infected with it, or had recovered from it provided the deeply sampled blood TCRbeta repertoires that made up the dataset. The repertoires were made available in a free public database intended to serve as a resource for research on the immune response to SARS-CoV-2. The samples were drawn from the first 160 participants of the ongoing ImmuneRACE study and from 1,254 subjects provided by 6 global collaborators. A de-identified subject ID, COVID-19 status, age in years and sex were almost always included in the sample metadata. HLA class I and class II types, where available, came from metadata supplied by the sample provider rather than from assay-based typing.

TCRbeta CDR3 regions were amplified from genomic DNA by means of the immunoSEQ Assay, a bias-controlled multiplex PCR. Concerning the study's data processing: The number of nucleated cells in each sample was estimated from the amplification of reference gene primers within the assay. To quantify the absolute abundance of each unique TCRbeta CDR3 rearrangement, sequence reads were collapsed and filtered. For each sample, productive Simpson clonality was calculated by taking the square root of Simpson's diversity index across productive rearrangements. TCRdb provides this immuneACCESS table in a form limited to in-frame rearrangements. Some clones are lacking; in checked studies, under half of them reflect an unresolved V gene, and why the rest are absent is not known. The V and J calls and clone size come from that table; D and trimming were worked out from the DNA. The sample table contains 250,000 to 400,000 clones; only one count was recorded for roughly 90% of them. The ten largest clones capture 2.5% to 3.5% of the sample.

As regards this clone: The target of this receptor is not known. The input lacks base qualities; no much larger clone sits a single base away.

One collaborating source in Seattle enrolled patients during active infection and followed them longitudinally through the course of disease. Whole blood was collected in K2EDTA tubes by collaborating institutions according to the institutions' own protocols. Collaborator samples were shipped for TCRbeta analysis as frozen whole blood, isolated PBMCs, or DNA extracted from either sample type. What the study reported, not specific to this receptor: The amount of clinical and demographic metadata varied by source and participant and was provided uncurated.

Sequenced input: peripheral blood. The sequence was obtained from a woman aged 25-40 years with COVID-19, enrolled during active disease.

The CDR3 here reads CAWSAGYSNQPQHF. In nucleotides, the sequence is TGTGCCTGGAGTGCCGGGTATAGCAATCAGCCCCAGCATTTT. The sequence links TRBV30 to TRBJ1-5; the D gene is unclear. The CDR3 numbers 14 residues from cysteine through phenylalanine. Only the CDR3 DNA is retained, 42 bases long and in frame from the first base. As encoded in the germline V gene (reference sequence), CDR1 is GTSNPN while CDR2 is SVGIG. Trimming at the junction amounts to 1 base on V and 0 bases on J, and the germline ends lie 7 bases apart.